A single sample is the source of the 8 T cell receptor beta chains below, sequenced in a study of blood T cell repertoires in COVID-19. Using immunoSEQ multiplex PCR, the repertoire was profiled, and TCRdb retains in-frame clones only, with some absent. The sample yields about 62,000 clones, approximately 92% seen once. Input material: peripheral blood. All receptors derive from a human donor in a cohort sampled during active COVID-19.

The chain is built from TRBV5-5 and TRBJ2-3; 12 positions agree with TRBD2. The V segment lost 4 bases and the J segment 4 bases; nucleotides outside the gene matches: 7. Germline-derived CDR1 and CDR2 are SGHKS and YYEKEE (reference sequence). There are 16 residues in the CDR3. For the CDR3, the DNA is TGTGCCAGCAGCCCTCTAGCGGGAGGGCCCTCAGATACGCAGTATTTT. Amino acid sequence: CASSPLAGGPSDTQYF.

This sequence joins TRBV7-9 and TRBJ2-1; weak D call: TRBD2 (6 bases). The CDR3 has 13 amino acids. V lost 1 base to trimming and J lost 15 bases, with 16 bases between them. Germline loops: CDR1 SEHNR, CDR2 FQNEAQ (reference sequence). CDR3 amino acids: CASSLEGSSALFF. The DNA for the CDR3 is TGTGCCAGCAGCTTAGAGGGGTCTAGCGCCCTGTTCTTC.

This clone was seen only a few times. The chain couples TRBV7-2 to TRBJ1-2; a weak D match, TRBD1 (6 bases). This CDR3 contains 15 residues. V shed 8 bases and J shed 0 bases, with 16 bases lying between them. Germline assignment: CDR1 SGHTA and CDR2 FQGNSA. CDR3 sequence (DNA): TGTGCCAGCCGACTACAAGGACAGTCTAACTATGGCTACACCTTC. It translates to CASRLQGQSNYGYTF.

This chain uses TRBV28 with TRBJ2-5; 7 bases are a match to TRBD2. This CDR3 has 15 amino acids. Germline V gene data show CDR1 as MDHEN and CDR2 as SYDVKM. V dropped 7 bases and J dropped 2; count of bases not matched to a gene: 10. This chain's CDR3 is CASKTPSAGQETQYF. Written as DNA, the CDR3 is TGTGCCAGCAAGACCCCCTCAGCGGGGCAAGAGACCCAGTACTTC.

The rearrangement uses TRBV28 and TRBJ1-3, with D unresolved. The CDR3 covers 16 residues. Trimming took off 3 bases at V and 0 bases at J, with 12 bases between the two ends. The germline V gene encodes CDR1 MDHEN and CDR2 SYDVKM. The CDR3 loop is CASSFQRLLSGNTIYF. CDR3 nucleotides: TGTGCCAGCAGTTTTCAAAGACTGCTCTCTGGAAACACCATATATTTT.

The chain has TRBV30 and TRBJ2-5, with a weak D call TRBD1 (6 bases). Trimming left V 4 bases short and J 5 bases short, with 14 bases between. Germline CDR1 reads GTSNPN; CDR2 reads SVGIG (reference sequence). This CDR3 spans 13 amino acids. The CDR3 nucleotides read TGTGCCTGGACGACAGGCCTCCTGGAGACCCAGTACTTC. As protein: CAWTTGLLETQYF.

The rearrangement uses TRBV12-3 or TRBV12-4 and TRBJ2-7, with D possibly TRBD2 on 6 matching bases. The CDR3 spans 12 residues. The ends were cut back, 6 bases at V and 3 bases at J, with 9 bases in the middle. CDR3 sequence: CASRPGVYEQYF. CDR3 coding DNA: TGTGCCAGCAGACCGGGGGTCTACGAGCAGTACTTC.

This clone was counted a single time. The V gene is TRBV28, the J gene TRBJ1-2; no reliable D call. The germline gives CDR1 MDHEN, CDR2 SYDVKM. The CDR3 has 10 residues. V was shortened by 8 bases and J by 4 bases, with 5 bases between the two germline ends. In DNA, the CDR3 is TGTGCCAGCGGAGGCTATGGCTACACCTTC. Protein sequence: CASGGYGYTF.